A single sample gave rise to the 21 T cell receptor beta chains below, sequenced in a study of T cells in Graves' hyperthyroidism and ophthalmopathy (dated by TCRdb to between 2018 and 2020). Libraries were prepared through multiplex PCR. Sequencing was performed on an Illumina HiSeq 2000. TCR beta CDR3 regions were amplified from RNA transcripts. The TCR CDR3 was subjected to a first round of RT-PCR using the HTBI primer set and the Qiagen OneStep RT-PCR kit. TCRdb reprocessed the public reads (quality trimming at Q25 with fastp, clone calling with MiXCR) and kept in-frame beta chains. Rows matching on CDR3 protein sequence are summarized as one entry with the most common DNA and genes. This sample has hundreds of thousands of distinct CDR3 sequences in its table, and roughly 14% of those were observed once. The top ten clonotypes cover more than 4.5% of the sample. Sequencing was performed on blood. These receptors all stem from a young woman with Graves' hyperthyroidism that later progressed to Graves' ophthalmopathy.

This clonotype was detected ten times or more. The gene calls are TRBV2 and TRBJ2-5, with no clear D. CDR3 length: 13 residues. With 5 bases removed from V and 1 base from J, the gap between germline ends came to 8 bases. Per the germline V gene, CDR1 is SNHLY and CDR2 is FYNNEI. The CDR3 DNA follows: TGTGCCAGCAGTAATGAGGTCCAAGAGACCCAGTACTTC. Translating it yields CASSNEVQETQYF.

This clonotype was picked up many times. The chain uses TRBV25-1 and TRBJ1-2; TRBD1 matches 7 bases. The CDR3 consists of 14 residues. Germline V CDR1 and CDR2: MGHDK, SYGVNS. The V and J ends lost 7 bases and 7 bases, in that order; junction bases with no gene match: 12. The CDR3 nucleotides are TGTGCCAGCAAGGCCCCGGGACAGCTTTTTGGCTACACCTTC. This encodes CASKAPGQLFGYTF.

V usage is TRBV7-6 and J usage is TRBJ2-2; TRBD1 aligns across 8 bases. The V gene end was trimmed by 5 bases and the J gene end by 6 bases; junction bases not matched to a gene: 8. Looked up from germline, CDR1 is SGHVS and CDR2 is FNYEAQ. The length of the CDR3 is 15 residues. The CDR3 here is CASSAGTGIPGELFF. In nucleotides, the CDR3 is TGTGCCAGCAGCGCCGGGACAGGCATTCCCGGGGAGCTGTTTTTT.

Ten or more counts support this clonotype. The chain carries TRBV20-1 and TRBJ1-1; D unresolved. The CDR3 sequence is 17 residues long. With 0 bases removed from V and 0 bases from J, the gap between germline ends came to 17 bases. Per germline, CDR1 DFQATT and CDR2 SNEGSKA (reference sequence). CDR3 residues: CSARDHVRDSMNTEAFF. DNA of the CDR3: TGCAGTGCTAGAGATCACGTCCGGGATTCCATGAACACTGAAGCTTTCTTT.

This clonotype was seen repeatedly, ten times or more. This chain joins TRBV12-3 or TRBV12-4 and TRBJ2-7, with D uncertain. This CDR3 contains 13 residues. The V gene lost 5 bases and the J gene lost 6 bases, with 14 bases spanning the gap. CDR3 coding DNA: TGTGCCAGCAGTCGGGCCACCCTTGGCGAGCAGTACTTC. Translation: CASSRATLGEQYF.

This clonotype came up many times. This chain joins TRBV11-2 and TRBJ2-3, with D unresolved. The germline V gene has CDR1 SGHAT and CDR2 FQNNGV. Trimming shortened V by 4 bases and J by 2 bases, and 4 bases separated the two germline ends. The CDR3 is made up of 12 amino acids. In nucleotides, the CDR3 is TGTGCCAGCAGCTGGGACACAGATACGCAGTATTTT. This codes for CASSWDTDTQYF.

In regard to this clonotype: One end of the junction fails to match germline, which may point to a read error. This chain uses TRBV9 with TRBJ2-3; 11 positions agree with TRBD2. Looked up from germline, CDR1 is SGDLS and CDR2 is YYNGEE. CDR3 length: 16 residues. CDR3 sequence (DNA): TGTGCCAGCAGTGTAGGGACTAGCGGAACTTTAGATACGCAGTATTTT. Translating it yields CASSVGTSGTLDTQYF.

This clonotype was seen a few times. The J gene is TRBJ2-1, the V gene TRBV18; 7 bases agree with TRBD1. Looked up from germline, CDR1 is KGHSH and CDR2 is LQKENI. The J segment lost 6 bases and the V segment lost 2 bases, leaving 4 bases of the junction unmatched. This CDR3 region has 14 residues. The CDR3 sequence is CASSPADRSNEQFF. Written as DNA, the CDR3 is TGTGCCAGCTCACCAGCGGACAGGAGCAATGAGCAGTTCTTC.

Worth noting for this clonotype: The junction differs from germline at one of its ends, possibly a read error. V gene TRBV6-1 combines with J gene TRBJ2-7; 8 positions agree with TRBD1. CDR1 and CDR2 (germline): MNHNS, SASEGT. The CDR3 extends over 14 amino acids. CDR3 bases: TGTGCCAGCGGTGAAACGACAGGGGCCTACGAGCAGTACTTC. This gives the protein CASGETTGAYEQYF.

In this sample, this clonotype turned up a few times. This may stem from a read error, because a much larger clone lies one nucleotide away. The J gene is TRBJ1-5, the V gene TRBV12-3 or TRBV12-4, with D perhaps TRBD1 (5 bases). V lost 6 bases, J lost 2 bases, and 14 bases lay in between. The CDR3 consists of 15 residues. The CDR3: CASSGTPLGNQPQHF. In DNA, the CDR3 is TGTGCCAGCAGCGGGACTCCCTTAGGCAATCAGCCCCAGCATTTT.

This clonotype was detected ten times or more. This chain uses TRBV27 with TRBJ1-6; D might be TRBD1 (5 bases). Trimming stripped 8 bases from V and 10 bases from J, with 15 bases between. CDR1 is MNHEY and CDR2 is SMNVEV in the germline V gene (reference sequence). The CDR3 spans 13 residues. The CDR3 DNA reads TGTGCCAGCGGCAGGGAGGAGGAGTCACCCCTCCACTTT. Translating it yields CASGREEESPLHF.

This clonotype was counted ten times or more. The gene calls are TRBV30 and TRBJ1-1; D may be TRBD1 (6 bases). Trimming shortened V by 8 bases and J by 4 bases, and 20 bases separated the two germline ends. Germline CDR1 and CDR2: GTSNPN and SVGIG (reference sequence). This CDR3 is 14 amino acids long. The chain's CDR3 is CALAQGHSGTEAFF. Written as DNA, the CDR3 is TGTGCCCTGGCACAGGGACATTCGGGCACTGAAGCTTTCTTT.

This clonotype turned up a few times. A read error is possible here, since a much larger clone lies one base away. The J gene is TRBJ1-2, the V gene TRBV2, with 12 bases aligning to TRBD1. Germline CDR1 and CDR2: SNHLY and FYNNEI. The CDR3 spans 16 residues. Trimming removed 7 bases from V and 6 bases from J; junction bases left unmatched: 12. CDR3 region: CASIEPGTGGANGYTF. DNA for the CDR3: TGTGCCAGCATCGAACCCGGGACAGGGGGCGCAAATGGCTACACCTTC.

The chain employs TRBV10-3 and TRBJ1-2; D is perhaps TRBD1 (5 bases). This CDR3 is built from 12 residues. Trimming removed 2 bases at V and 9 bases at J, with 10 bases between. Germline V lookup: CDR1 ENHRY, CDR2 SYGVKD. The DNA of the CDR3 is TGTGCCATCAGTGAGAAATCGGACAGCTACACCTTC. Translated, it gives CAISEKSDSYTF.

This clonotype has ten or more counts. The CDR3 region is CASSPRSGSSSYEQYF. In DNA form, the CDR3 reads TGTGCCAGCAGCCCACGAAGCGGTTCAAGCTCCTACGAGCAGTACTTC. The chain has TRBV11-1 and TRBJ2-7, with a tentative D call TRBD2 (5 bases). The germline V gene encodes CDR1 SGHAT and CDR2 FQDESV (reference sequence). V gave up 5 bases and J gave up 0 bases, with 17 bases separating them. This CDR3 has 16 amino acids.

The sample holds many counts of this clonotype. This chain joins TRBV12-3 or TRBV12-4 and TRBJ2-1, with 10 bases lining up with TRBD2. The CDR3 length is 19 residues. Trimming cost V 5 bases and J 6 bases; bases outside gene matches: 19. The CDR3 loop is CASSGFLAGGPSLVNEQFF. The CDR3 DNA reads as TGTGCCAGCAGTGGGTTCTTAGCGGGAGGTCCTTCCCTTGTCAATGAGCAGTTCTTC.

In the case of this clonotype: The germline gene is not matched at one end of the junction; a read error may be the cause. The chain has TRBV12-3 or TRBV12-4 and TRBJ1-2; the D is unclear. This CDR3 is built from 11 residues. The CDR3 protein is CASSSLTGCIF. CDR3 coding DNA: TGTGCCAGCAGTTCCCTCACCGGCTGCATCTTC.

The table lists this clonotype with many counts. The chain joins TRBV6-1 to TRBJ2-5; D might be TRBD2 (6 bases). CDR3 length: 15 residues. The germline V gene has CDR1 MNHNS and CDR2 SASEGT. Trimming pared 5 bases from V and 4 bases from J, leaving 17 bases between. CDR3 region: CASSQLGGPGETQYF. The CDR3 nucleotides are TGTGCCAGCAGTCAACTCGGAGGGCCCGGAGAGACCCAGTACTTC.

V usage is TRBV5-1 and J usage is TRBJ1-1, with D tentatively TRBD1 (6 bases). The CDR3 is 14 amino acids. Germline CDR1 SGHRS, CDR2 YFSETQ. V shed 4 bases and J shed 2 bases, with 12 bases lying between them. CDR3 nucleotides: TGCGCCAGCAGCACGGGACACATTAACACTGAAGCTTTCTTT. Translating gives CASSTGHINTEAFF. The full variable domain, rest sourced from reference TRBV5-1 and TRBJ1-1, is KAGVTQTPRYLIKTRGQQVTLSCSPISGHRSVSWYQQTPGQGLQFLFEYFSETQRNKGNFPGRFSGRQFSNSRSEMNVSTLELGDSALYLCASSTGHINTEAFFGQGTRLTVV.

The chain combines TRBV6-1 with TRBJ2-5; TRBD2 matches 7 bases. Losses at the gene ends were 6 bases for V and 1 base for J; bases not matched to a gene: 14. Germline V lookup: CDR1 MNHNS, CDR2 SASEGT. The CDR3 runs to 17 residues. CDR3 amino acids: CASSAGTTTHSQETQYF. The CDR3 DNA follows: TGTGCCAGCAGCGCCGGGACTACTACGCATTCCCAAGAGACCCAGTACTTC.

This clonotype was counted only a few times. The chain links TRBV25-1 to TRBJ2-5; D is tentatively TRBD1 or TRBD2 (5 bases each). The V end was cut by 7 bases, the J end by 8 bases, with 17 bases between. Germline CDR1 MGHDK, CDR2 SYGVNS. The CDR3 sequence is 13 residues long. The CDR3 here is CASIGTLRETQYF. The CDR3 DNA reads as TGTGCCAGCATCGGGACCCTTCGAGAAACCCAGTACTTC. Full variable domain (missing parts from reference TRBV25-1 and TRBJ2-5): EADIYQTPRYLVIGTGKKITLECSQTMGHDKMYWYQQDPGMELHLIHYSYGVNSTEKGDLSSESTVSRIRTEHFPLTLESARPSHTSQYLCASIGTLRETQYFGPGTRLLVL.